The 17 T cell receptor beta chains below were found in one sample sequenced in a study of CD8+ T cells in alopecia areata. Sample treatment: oral pan-JAK inhibitor, 5-10 mg twice daily. RNA, once extracted, was reverse transcribed into cDNA for use as the sequencing template. Profiling relied on immunoSEQ multiplex PCR, and the TCRdb table lists in-frame clones only, not all of them. This table has 200,000 to 250,000 clones, 64% appearing once. The sample consisted of CD4+ T cells sorted from blood, taken at week 4, from a patient treated with tofacitinib. The receptors derive from a human donor with alopecia areata.

This clone was found a few times. V and J are TRBV18 and TRBJ1-2; D not certain. The CDR3 sequence is 13 residues long. Germline V gives CDR1 KGHSH, CDR2 LQKENI. The V end was cut by 6 bases, the J end by 4 bases, with 12 bases between. The CDR3 DNA is TGTGCCAGCTCCCCGTCGGCCCTCTATGGCTACACCTTC. Amino acids: CASSPSALYGYTF.

The chain has TRBV6-5 and TRBJ1-4; tentatively, D is TRBD1 (6 bases). The CDR3 is made up of 14 amino acids. Trimming left V 6 bases short and J 7 bases short, with 15 bases between. From germline, CDR1 is MNHEY and CDR2 SVGAGI. This chain's CDR3 is CASSLKGGTEKLFF. The CDR3 nucleotides are TGTGCCAGCAGCCTTAAGGGGGGGACTGAAAAACTGTTTTTT.

J is TRBJ1-1 and V is TRBV11-2; D is uncertain. CDR3 size: 13 residues. Trimming cost V 4 bases and J 8 bases, with 14 bases left between them. CDR1 and CDR2 from the germline V gene are SGHAT and FQNNGV. CDR3 bases: TGTGCCAGCAGCTCAGGAAACTCCCTAGAAGCTTTCTTT. Amino acids: CASSSGNSLEAFF.

This chain uses TRBV4-3 with TRBJ2-2; either TRBD1 or TRBD2 may supply D (6 bases each). The V end was cut by 0 bases, the J end by 5 bases, with 10 bases between. The CDR3 consists of 15 residues. Germline CDR1 is LGHNA and CDR2 is YSLEER. The CDR3 coding sequence is TGCGCCAGCAGCCAAGAGGGGGGCAGGACCGGGGAGCTGTTTTTT. This sequence encodes CASSQEGGRTGELFF.

The chain is built from TRBV5-1 and TRBJ2-7; D is unresolved. Germline V CDR1 and CDR2: SGHRS, YFSETQ. The V end lost 1 base, the J end lost 6 bases, and 14 bases lay between the germline ends. There are 14 residues in the CDR3. The CDR3 region has the DNA TGCGCCAGCAGCTTGAGCTGGGTAGAAGGCGAGCAGTACTTC. It codes for CASSLSWVEGEQYF.

In its sample, this clone was seen a few times. The CDR3 loop is CASSFRAGERVTNQPQHF. CDR3 nucleotide sequence: TGTGCCAGCAGCTTTCGGGCAGGGGAGAGAGTGACAAATCAGCCCCAGCATTTT. This chain uses TRBV5-6 with TRBJ1-5; TRBD1 might be the D (6 bases). V gave up 2 bases and J gave up 4 bases, with 22 bases separating them. This CDR3 is 18 amino acids long. Germline values: CDR1 SGHDT, CDR2 YYEEEE.

In its sample, this clone was seen once. This rearrangement joins TRBV10-3 to TRBJ2-2; D is possibly TRBD2 (6 bases). Deletions cut 0 bases from V and 1 base from J, with 9 bases between. Looked up from germline, CDR1 is ENHRY and CDR2 is SYGVKD. This CDR3 spans 16 amino acids. The CDR3: CAISESKAGNTGELFF. DNA of the CDR3: TGTGCCATCAGTGAGTCGAAAGCGGGGAACACCGGGGAGCTGTTTTTT.

J is TRBJ2-3 and V is TRBV11-2; 8 bases align to TRBD2. The ends lost 1 base at V and 4 bases at J; junction bases unmatched: 4. This CDR3 contains 15 residues. CDR1 is SGHAT, CDR2 FQNNGV, per germline. CDR3 sequence reads: CASSLAGGPSDTQYF. The CDR3 DNA reads TGTGCCAGCAGCTTAGCGGGGGGGCCATCAGATACGCAGTATTTT.

This rearrangement joins TRBV11-2 to TRBJ1-2; 7 bases agree with TRBD1. CDR3 size: 15 residues. V was pared by 5 bases and J by 6 bases, with 12 bases of the junction left unmatched. CDR1 is SGHAT, CDR2 FQNNGV, per germline. CDR3 DNA sequence: TGTGCCAGCAGCACCTACCGACAGGGCCTCGATGGCTACACCTTC. Its translation is CASSTYRQGLDGYTF.

The gene calls are TRBV7-2 and TRBJ2-7; no clear D gene. V was pared by 2 bases and J by 6 bases, with 5 bases between. The CDR3 covers 11 residues. Germline lookup yields CDR1 SGHTA and CDR2 FQGNSA. CDR3 in amino acids: CASSLTSEQYF. The CDR3, as DNA: TGTGCCAGCAGCTTAACCTCCGAGCAGTACTTC.

The V and J genes are TRBV2 and TRBJ1-1; D gene ambiguous. Looked up from germline, CDR1 is SNHLY and CDR2 is FYNNEI. Trimming pared 4 bases from V and 8 bases from J, leaving 11 bases between. The CDR3 sequence is 12 residues long. The CDR3 nucleotides read TGTGCCAGCAGTGTTTACGAGTCCGAAGCTTTCTTT. Its translation: CASSVYESEAFF.

This clone was recorded once. The rearrangement links TRBV4-2 to TRBJ1-1; a possible D gene is TRBD1 (6 bases). The CDR3 is 15 amino acids. Germline lookup yields CDR1 LGHNA and CDR2 YNFKEQ. Trimming removed 4 bases at V and 0 bases at J, with 12 bases between. The CDR3 region is CASSLGAGLNTEAFF. In DNA form, the CDR3 reads TGTGCCAGCAGCCTGGGGGCAGGGTTGAACACTGAAGCTTTCTTT.

V usage is TRBV29-1 and J usage is TRBJ1-3; D uncertain. Between the trimmed V and J ends, which lost 3 bases and 4 bases, there was a span of 10 bases. The CDR3 runs to 13 residues. Germline V gives CDR1 SQVTM, CDR2 ANQGSEA. The CDR3 here is CSVEKGSGNTIYF. The CDR3 nucleotides are TGCAGCGTTGAGAAGGGATCGGGAAACACCATATATTTT.

In this sample, this clone turned up once. The V and J genes are TRBV27 and TRBJ1-2, with D maybe TRBD1 (6 bases). The CDR3 sequence is 15 residues long. V lost 2 bases and J lost 7, with 17 bases in between. Germline CDR1 MNHEY, CDR2 SMNVEV (reference sequence). CDR3 amino acids: CASSLNDGGAAGYTF. DNA of the CDR3: TGTGCCAGCAGTTTAAATGACGGGGGCGCGGCTGGCTACACCTTC.

This clone was recorded once. This chain uses TRBV6-5 with TRBJ1-1; 10 bases align to TRBD1. The CDR3 spans 14 residues. With 6 bases clipped from V and 5 bases from J, the junction kept 6 bases outside the gene matches. Germline V gives CDR1 MNHEY, CDR2 SVGAGI. The CDR3 DNA reads TGTGCCAGCAGGTTGGGACAGGGGAGGACTGAAGCTTTCTTT. It encodes CASRLGQGRTEAFF.

This chain links TRBV30 with TRBJ2-2, with 7 positions matching TRBD2. J lost 4 bases, V lost 2 bases, and 4 bases had no gene match. This CDR3 has 14 residues. Germline CDR1 and CDR2: GTSNPN and SVGIG (reference sequence). The CDR3 region is CAWSPPGGTGELFF. CDR3 sequence (DNA): TGTGCCTGGAGTCCTCCGGGGGGCACCGGGGAGCTGTTTTTT.

The chain combines TRBV15 with TRBJ2-5; D is possibly TRBD2 (7 bases). V lost 9 bases and J 2 bases, leaving 13 bases between the germline ends. From germline, CDR1 is LNHNV and CDR2 YYDKDF (reference sequence). CDR3 size: 13 residues. Here the CDR3 reads CATRRGLQETQYF. The CDR3 DNA reads as TGTGCCACACGGCGGGGGCTTCAAGAGACCCAGTACTTC.